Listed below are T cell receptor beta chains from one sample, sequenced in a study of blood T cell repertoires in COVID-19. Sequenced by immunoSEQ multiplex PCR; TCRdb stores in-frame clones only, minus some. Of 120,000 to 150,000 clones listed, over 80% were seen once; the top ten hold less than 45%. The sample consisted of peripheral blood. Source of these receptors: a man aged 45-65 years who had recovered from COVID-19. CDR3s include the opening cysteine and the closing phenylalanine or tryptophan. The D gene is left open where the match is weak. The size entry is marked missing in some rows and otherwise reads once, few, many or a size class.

DNA: TGTGCCAGTAGTCCCCGACAGTGGCCAGATACGCAGTATTTT
CDR3: CASSPRQWPDTQYF
D: .
size: .
V: TRBV19
J: TRBJ2-3

DNA: TGTGCCACCCTGAGGACTGGAACTACGCGAGAGCAGTACTTC
CDR3: CATLRTGTTREQYF
D: .
size: .
V: TRBV6-5
J: TRBJ2-7

DNA: TGCGCCAGCAGCAAAGGGGCAGCAGATGAGCAGTTCTTC
CDR3: CASSKGAADEQFF
D: .
size: .
V: TRBV4-1
J: TRBJ2-1

DNA: TGTGCCAGCAGTCCGGACAGGGGCTATGGCTACACCTTC
CDR3: CASSPDRGYGYTF
D: TRBD1
size: .
V: TRBV11-2
J: TRBJ1-2

DNA: TGTGCCAGCACCCGTAGAGCCCCCTCCTACGAGCAGTACTTC
CDR3: CASTRRAPSYEQYF
D: .
size: .
V: TRBV6-9
J: TRBJ2-7

DNA: TGTGCCAGCAGTCCCGAGCCCCAGGGAAGTTCACCCCTCCACTTT
CDR3: CASSPEPQGSSPLHF
D: .
size: .
V: TRBV27
J: TRBJ1-6

DNA: TGTGCCAGCAGTCTAGCGGCAACAGAGACCCAGTACTTC
CDR3: CASSLAATETQYF
D: TRBD2
size: .
V: TRBV2
J: TRBJ2-5

DNA: TGTGCCAGTAGTTCGGCACCTAGCGGGGGTCGCCCTACCTCCCAGTTCTTC
CDR3: CASSSAPSGGRPTSQFF
D: TRBD2
size: .
V: TRBV19
J: TRBJ2-1

DNA: TGTGCCACCGGAAGTAGCGGCGGTGGGACAGGGGTTGAAAAACTGTTTTTT
CDR3: CATGSSGGGTGVEKLFF
D: TRBD1
size: .
V: TRBV19
J: TRBJ1-4

DNA: TGTGCCAGCAGCCCCGAGGTAGCGGGGTGTCAAGAGACCCAGTACTTC
CDR3: CASSPEVAGCQETQYF
D: .
size: .
V: TRBV21-1
J: TRBJ2-5

DNA: TGCAGCGTTGGGACAGGGTACTATGGCTACACCTTC
CDR3: CSVGTGYYGYTF
D: TRBD1
size: .
V: TRBV29-1
J: TRBJ1-2

DNA: TGTGCCAGCAGCGAGAAATTGACAGGGCCCTCTGGAAACACCATATATTTT
CDR3: CASSEKLTGPSGNTIYF
D: TRBD1
size: once
V: TRBV9
J: TRBJ1-3

DNA: TGTGCCAGCAGGTACCCGGTGGGACAGGGAGGAACTGAAGCTTTCTTT
CDR3: CASRYPVGQGGTEAFF
D: TRBD1
size: .
V: TRBV28
J: TRBJ1-1

DNA: TGCGCCAGCAGCTTGGTTCCAGGGGGCTTCAACGAGCAGTACTTC
CDR3: CASSLVPGGFNEQYF
D: TRBD1
size: .
V: TRBV5-1
J: TRBJ2-7

DNA: TGTGCCAGCAGCTTAGTAGGTGGGACAGGGAATAACTATGGCTACACCTTC
CDR3: CASSLVGGTGNNYGYTF
D: TRBD1
size: .
V: TRBV7-2
J: TRBJ1-2

DNA: TGTGCCAGCAGCCTTTATTGGGGGGATGAGCAGTTCTTC
CDR3: CASSLYWGDEQFF
D: .
size: .
V: TRBV27
J: TRBJ2-1

DNA: TGTGCCAGCAGCTTAGTTGGCGGGGGGATACAAGAGACCCAGTACTTC
CDR3: CASSLVGGGIQETQYF
D: TRBD2
size: .
V: TRBV11-2
J: TRBJ2-5

DNA: TGTGCCAGCAGTTACAGGGGGCTTCCTTCGAACACCGGGGAGCTGTTTTTT
CDR3: CASSYRGLPSNTGELFF
D: TRBD1
size: .
V: TRBV27
J: TRBJ2-2

DNA: TGTGCCAGCAGCTTAGCCGGACAGAAGAACTATGGCTACACCTTC
CDR3: CASSLAGQKNYGYTF
D: .
size: .
V: TRBV7-2
J: TRBJ1-2

DNA: TGTGCCAGCAGCGCCGGTTCCTACAATGAGCAGTTCTTC
CDR3: CASSAGSYNEQFF
D: .
size: .
V: TRBV9
J: TRBJ2-1

DNA: TGTGCCAGCACTCCCGGACAGGGGATCTCCTACGAGCAGTACTTC
CDR3: CASTPGQGISYEQYF
D: TRBD1
size: .
V: TRBV19
J: TRBJ2-7

DNA: TGTGCCAGCAGTTTTTCGGGTTACGAGCAGTACTTC
CDR3: CASSFSGYEQYF
D: .
size: once
V: TRBV12-3/TRBV12-4
J: TRBJ2-7

DNA: TGTGCCAGTAGCCCACGTGGGGAGGCAAGTAGCAATCAGCCCCAGCATTTT
CDR3: CASSPRGEASSNQPQHF
D: .
size: .
V: TRBV19
J: TRBJ1-5

DNA: TGCGCCAGCAGGCGTGACAGGGGTAACTATGGCTACACCTTC
CDR3: CASRRDRGNYGYTF
D: TRBD1
size: .
V: TRBV5-1
J: TRBJ1-2

DNA: TGTGCCAGCAGTTTCCGACAGGGGGAAACTGAAGCTTTCTTT
CDR3: CASSFRQGETEAFF
D: TRBD1
size: few
V: TRBV6-5
J: TRBJ1-1

DNA: TGTGCCAGCAGCCAAACCCGGGACTCCCATGAAAAACTGTTTTTT
CDR3: CASSQTRDSHEKLFF
D: .
size: few
V: TRBV3-1/TRBV3-2
J: TRBJ1-4

DNA: TGTGCCAGTAGTATGAGAGGCTCTGGGGCCAACGTCCTGACTTTC
CDR3: CASSMRGSGANVLTF
D: .
size: .
V: TRBV19
J: TRBJ2-6

DNA: TGTGCCAGCAGCTCAGGAGCGACCAGGGATCAGCCCCAGCATTTT
CDR3: CASSSGATRDQPQHF
D: .
size: .
V: TRBV5-5
J: TRBJ1-5

DNA: TGTGCCATCAGTGAAACGGGTAACACCAATCAGCCCCAGCATTTT
CDR3: CAISETGNTNQPQHF
D: .
size: .
V: TRBV10-3
J: TRBJ1-5

DNA: TGCAGCGCAGTGCAGGGATTTCGGTCCTACGAGCAGTACTTC
CDR3: CSAVQGFRSYEQYF
D: .
size: .
V: TRBV29-1
J: TRBJ2-7

DNA: TGTGCCAGCAGCCCGGTGGCAGGGACAGGGGACCACGAGCAGTACTTC
CDR3: CASSPVAGTGDHEQYF
D: TRBD1
size: once
V: TRBV5-4
J: TRBJ2-7

DNA: TGTGCCAGCAGCCCGAGGGAGGGAGCTAGCACAGATACGCAGTATTTT
CDR3: CASSPREGASTDTQYF
D: TRBD2
size: .
V: TRBV9
J: TRBJ2-3

DNA: TGTGCCAGCAGCTTAGTAGCGGGGGGCTTCGGGGATACGCAGTATTTT
CDR3: CASSLVAGGFGDTQYF
D: TRBD2
size: .
V: TRBV7-6
J: TRBJ2-3

DNA: TGTGCCAGCAGCCCACGGGACTCCCTTTACTTC
CDR3: CASSPRDSLYF
D: .
size: .
V: TRBV7-2
J: TRBJ2-7

DNA: TGTGCTAGTGGTTGGACAGGGTGGGACGAAAAACTGTTTTTT
CDR3: CASGWTGWDEKLFF
D: TRBD1
size: .
V: TRBV12-5
J: TRBJ1-4

DNA: TGCGCCAGCAGCTTGGCCGGACAGAACACTGAAGCTTTCTTT
CDR3: CASSLAGQNTEAFF
D: .
size: .
V: TRBV5-1
J: TRBJ1-1

DNA: TGTGCCAGCAGCATCGTGACAGGGGTAACAGAGACCCAGTACTTC
CDR3: CASSIVTGVTETQYF
D: TRBD1
size: once
V: TRBV5-8
J: TRBJ2-5

DNA: TGTGCCAGCAGCTTAAGGACAGGGCTGGGCAATTCACCCCTCCACTTT
CDR3: CASSLRTGLGNSPLHF
D: TRBD1
size: .
V: TRBV7-8
J: TRBJ1-6

DNA: TGCGCCAGCAGCCCCGGACTAGATCGGTCGAAAGAGCAGTACTTC
CDR3: CASSPGLDRSKEQYF
D: TRBD2
size: .
V: TRBV4-3
J: TRBJ2-7

DNA: TGCGCCAGCAGGGCTACACAGGGGAACAATGAGCAGTTCTTC
CDR3: CASRATQGNNEQFF
D: TRBD1
size: .
V: TRBV5-1
J: TRBJ2-1

DNA: TGTGCCAGCTTATGGGGGGGAGCTCAAGAGACCCAGTACTTC
CDR3: CASLWGGAQETQYF
D: TRBD2
size: .
V: TRBV7-2
J: TRBJ2-5

DNA: TGTGCCAGCAGGTACGGCCCGGGACAGGGGCATCAGCCCCAGCATTTT
CDR3: CASRYGPGQGHQPQHF
D: TRBD1
size: .
V: TRBV6-5
J: TRBJ1-5

DNA: TGCGCCAGCAGCCCGCTAGCGCGACAAGAGACCCAGTACTTC
CDR3: CASSPLARQETQYF
D: .
size: .
V: TRBV4-1
J: TRBJ2-5